The 21 T cell receptor beta chains below come from one sample, sequenced in a study of blood T cell repertoires in COVID-19 (dated by TCRdb to 2020 to 2021). Library prep was done by the immunoSEQ multiplex PCR assay. What TCRdb holds here is the immuneACCESS table cut down to in-frame rearrangements. Part of the clones is not present; checked against another copy, under half of the missing clones reflect an unresolved V gene, and the others are unexplained. The sample table contains some 340,000 clones; only one count was recorded for approximately 90% of them. Less than 4% of the sample goes to the ten largest clones. The sample comprised PBMCs or T cells enriched from blood (not recorded which). The receptor set was obtained from a woman in her 30s who had been exposed to COVID-19.

V and J are TRBV3-1 (or the pseudogene TRBV3-2) and TRBJ2-7; 7 bases line up with TRBD1. The CDR3 spans 13 residues. Unmatched junction bases numbered 4, after V lost 3 bases and J lost 5 bases. Germline V CDR1 and CDR2: LGHDT, YNNKEL (reference sequence). CDR3 nucleotide sequence: TGTGCCAGCAGCCACTACAGGGGAGACGAGCAGTACTTC. Residues: CASSHYRGDEQYF.

This clone occurred once. The chain uses TRBV10-3 and TRBJ1-5, with unresolved D. Deletions cut 3 bases from V and 1 base from J, with 10 bases between. Germline V gene lookup returns CDR1 ENHRY and CDR2 SYGVKD. The CDR3 length is 15 residues. CDR3 sequence reads: CAISELGDSNQPQHF. CDR3 sequence (DNA): TGTGCCATCAGTGAATTGGGAGACAGCAATCAGCCCCAGCATTTT.

About this clone itself: Within the sample, other DNA sequences also encode this same CDR3. V gene TRBV9 combines with J gene TRBJ2-2, with 7 bases that match TRBD1. V lost 2 bases and J lost 5; bases outside the gene matches: 6. CDR1 is SGDLS, CDR2 YYNGEE, per germline. This CDR3 is built from 15 residues. In nucleotides, the CDR3 is TGTGCCAGCAGCGTTCGGACAGGTGGGACCGGGGAGCTGTTTTTT. Residues: CASSVRTGGTGELFF.

J is TRBJ1-5 and V is TRBV27; D unclear. The CDR3 has 10 amino acids. Trimming pared 11 bases from V and 7 bases from J, leaving 9 bases between. In germline, CDR1 is MNHEY, CDR2 SMNVEV (reference sequence). The CDR3 DNA follows: TGTGCCCTGCGGTTGCAGCCCCAGCATTTT. It translates to CALRLQPQHF.

The chain couples TRBV27 to TRBJ1-3; D call uncertain. The germline V gene encodes CDR1 MNHEY and CDR2 SMNVEV (reference sequence). Trimming shortened V by 5 bases and J by 0 bases, and 11 bases separated the two germline ends. This CDR3 spans 15 amino acids. CDR3 region: CASSPQSFSGNTIYF. The CDR3, as DNA: TGTGCCAGCAGTCCTCAGTCCTTCTCTGGAAACACCATATATTTT.

The chain recombines TRBV20-1 with TRBJ1-1, with D maybe TRBD1 (5 bases). Germline lookup yields CDR1 DFQATT and CDR2 SNEGSKA (reference sequence). V was pared by 1 base and J by 11 bases, with 11 bases between. The CDR3 consists of 11 residues. CDR3 residues: CSARAGFYAFF. In DNA, the CDR3 is TGCAGTGCTAGAGCAGGGTTTTACGCTTTCTTT.

The chain carries TRBV7-3 and TRBJ1-3; D remains unclear. The CDR3 runs to 15 residues. V was trimmed by 2 bases and J by 0 bases, leaving 8 bases between them. Germline-derived CDR1 and CDR2 are SGHTA and FQGTGA. The CDR3 region is CASSLSGNSGNTIYF. CDR3 sequence (DNA): TGTGCCAGCAGCTTATCGGGGAACTCTGGAAACACCATATATTTT.

This clone was observed once. The chain carries TRBV2 and TRBJ1-2; D call uncertain. V shed 7 bases and J shed 4 bases, with 16 bases lying between them. This CDR3 has 14 amino acids. Looked up from germline, CDR1 is SNHLY and CDR2 is FYNNEI. CDR3 sequence: CASTPANEGYGYTF. DNA for the CDR3: TGTGCCAGCACCCCGGCGAATGAGGGCTATGGCTACACCTTC.

The chain links TRBV2 to TRBJ1-2; D is uncertain. This CDR3 comprises 12 residues. V dropped 3 bases and J dropped 1 base, with 3 bases sitting between them. The V gene's germline CDR1 is SNHLY and CDR2 FYNNEI. The CDR3 loop reads CASSDSNYGYTF. The CDR3 bases are TGTGCCAGCAGTGACAGTAACTATGGCTACACCTTC.

This clone was picked up a small number of times. The V call is TRBV11-2, the J call TRBJ1-4, with D hard to call. Trimming removed 1 base at V and 0 bases at J, with 12 bases between. Germline loops: CDR1 SGHAT, CDR2 FQNNGV. The CDR3 contains 17 residues. In DNA, the CDR3 is TGTGCCAGCAGCTTAGCGCGGGGATGGGCAACTAATGAAAAACTGTTTTTT. This codes for CASSLARGWATNEKLFF.

This chain uses TRBV5-4 with TRBJ1-4, with 7 bases aligning to TRBD1. Germline V gene lookup returns CDR1 SGHNT and CDR2 YYREEE (reference sequence). This CDR3 contains 13 residues. V lost 1 base and J lost 8; bases outside the gene matches: 2. CDR3: CASSLKGAEKLFF. CDR3 nucleotide sequence: TGTGCCAGCAGCTTGAAGGGGGCGGAAAAACTGTTTTTT.

This sequence joins TRBV19 and TRBJ1-5; D perhaps matches TRBD1 (5 bases). The CDR3 spans 16 residues. Per the germline V gene, CDR1 is LNHDA and CDR2 is SQIVND (reference sequence). Trimming took 4 bases from V and 0 from J, leaving 13 bases between them. The CDR3 sequence: CASSTPWGGSNQPQHF. CDR3 DNA: TGTGCCAGTAGTACCCCCTGGGGGGGTAGCAATCAGCCCCAGCATTTT.

V is TRBV4-1 and J is TRBJ2-3, with D tentatively TRBD1 (8 bases). CDR3 size: 16 residues. The V and J ends lost 4 bases and 6 bases respectively, with 20 bases between them. Germline-derived CDR1 and CDR2 are MGHRA and YSYEKL. The CDR3, as DNA: TGCGCCAGCAGCCCTTCAGGGGGCGGGGGAGCGGATACGCAGTATTTT. Translation gives CASSPSGGGGADTQYF.

The chain links TRBV19 to TRBJ2-3; 8 nucleotides match TRBD1. The CDR3 spans 17 residues. Germline V gives CDR1 LNHDA, CDR2 SQIVND (reference sequence). The V and J ends lost 7 bases and 4 bases, in that order; junction bases with no gene match: 16. The CDR3 here is CASKSRGGQGIPDTQYF. The CDR3, as DNA: TGTGCCAGTAAGAGTCGTGGTGGACAGGGTATCCCAGATACGCAGTATTTT. The full variable domain, with the rest looked up from reference TRBV19 and TRBJ2-3, is DGGITQSPKYLFRKEGQNVTLSCEQNLNHDAMYWYRQDPGQGLRLIYYSQIVNDFQKGDIAEGYSVSREKKESFPLTVTSAQKNPTAFYLCASKSRGGQGIPDTQYFGPGTRLTVL.

The genes are TRBV3-1 (or the pseudogene TRBV3-2) and TRBJ1-3, with D perhaps TRBD1 (5 bases). Germline lookup yields CDR1 LGHDT and CDR2 YNNKEL (reference sequence). This CDR3 spans 16 amino acids. The germline V and J ends were trimmed by 2 bases and 3 bases, with 14 bases remaining between them. CDR3 sequence reads: CASSQNPGAYGNTIYF. The CDR3 nucleotides read TGTGCCAGCAGCCAAAACCCTGGGGCTTATGGAAACACCATATATTTT.

The rearrangement uses TRBV4-3 and TRBJ1-3; TRBD1 matches at 7 bases. This CDR3 region has 15 residues. V trimming: 0 bases; J trimming: 5 bases; junction bases outside the gene matches: 4. Per the germline V gene, CDR1 is LGHNA and CDR2 is YSLEER. As DNA, the CDR3 is TGCGCCAGCAGCCAAGAAGTCAGGGGGAGAAACACCATATATTTT. Encoded protein: CASSQEVRGRNTIYF.

The chain recombines TRBV12-3 or TRBV12-4 with TRBJ1-2, with TRBD1 matching 7 bases. V lost 6 bases, J lost 5 bases, and 6 bases stayed unmatched. The CDR3 has 13 residues. CDR3 amino acids: CASRRGQFYGYTF. The DNA for the CDR3 is TGTGCCAGCAGGAGGGGACAGTTTTATGGCTACACCTTC.

CDR3 sequence (DNA): TGTGCCAGCAGTGAGTTTGACAGGGACGATGAAAAACTGTTTTTT. Encoded protein: CASSEFDRDDEKLFF. The gene calls are TRBV6-1 and TRBJ1-4, with 7 bases fitting TRBD1. Per the germline V gene, CDR1 is MNHNS and CDR2 is SASEGT. V shed 3 bases and J 6 bases; nucleotides not matched to a gene: 7. The CDR3 runs 15 residues.

The V and J genes are TRBV7-9 and TRBJ2-7; D might be TRBD1 (6 bases). The CDR3 consists of 14 residues. V was pared by 8 bases and J by 0 bases, with 14 bases between. Per the germline V gene, CDR1 is SEHNR and CDR2 is FQNEAQ (reference sequence). CDR3 nucleotide sequence: TGTGCCAGCCGAAGGACAGCCGACTCCTACGAGCAGTACTTC. This sequence encodes CASRRTADSYEQYF.

The gene calls are TRBV7-8 and TRBJ1-5; D might be TRBD1 (5 bases). Trimming removed 2 bases at V and 6 bases at J, with 11 bases between. Germline V gives CDR1 SGHVS, CDR2 FQNEAQ. CDR3 length equals 14 residues. DNA for the CDR3: TGTGCCAGCAGCTTACCGACAGCCGGTCAGCCCCAGCATTTT. It is translated as CASSLPTAGQPQHF.

J is TRBJ1-3 and V is TRBV4-1; tentative D call: TRBD1 (6 bases). With 4 bases removed from V and 1 base from J, the gap between germline ends came to 11 bases. Germline values: CDR1 MGHRA, CDR2 YSYEKL. The CDR3 is 15 residues long. The CDR3 reads CASSPDRRSGNTIYF. The CDR3 bases are TGCGCCAGCAGCCCCGACAGGAGGTCTGGAAACACCATATATTTT.